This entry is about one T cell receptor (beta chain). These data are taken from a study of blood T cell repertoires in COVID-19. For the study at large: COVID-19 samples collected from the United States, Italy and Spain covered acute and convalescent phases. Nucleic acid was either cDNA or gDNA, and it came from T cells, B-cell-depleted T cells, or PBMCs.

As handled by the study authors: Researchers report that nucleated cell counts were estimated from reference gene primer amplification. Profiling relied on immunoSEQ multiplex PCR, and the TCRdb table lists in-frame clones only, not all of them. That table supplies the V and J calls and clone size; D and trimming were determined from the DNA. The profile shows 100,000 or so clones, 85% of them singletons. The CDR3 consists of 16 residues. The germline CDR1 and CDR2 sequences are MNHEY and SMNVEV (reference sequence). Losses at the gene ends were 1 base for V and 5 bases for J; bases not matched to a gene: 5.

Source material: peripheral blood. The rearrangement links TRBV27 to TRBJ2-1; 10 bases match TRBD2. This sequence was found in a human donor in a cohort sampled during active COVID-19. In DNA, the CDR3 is TGTGCCAGCAGTTTATTTACTAGCGGGGTCAACAATGAGCAGTTCTTC. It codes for CASSLFTSGVNNEQFF.